This record concerns one T cell receptor (beta chain) sequence. Its antigen is still unknown. The data originate from a study of T cell responses to AZD1222 COVID-19 vaccine. Profiling relied on immunoSEQ multiplex PCR, and the TCRdb table lists in-frame clones only, not all of them. The sample includes approximately 140,000 clones, 88% of them seen just once. V shed 4 bases and J shed 7 bases, with 14 bases lying between them. Germline CDR1 reads MGHRA; CDR2 reads YSYEKL. This CDR3 is built from 14 residues. Study-wide results and limits: Spike-specific TCR repertoires showed rising breadth and depth after two AZD1222 doses. Among the donors, most were white British and more were female, and clonal diversity was possibly underestimated. The span of vaccine-associated CD4 TCRs extended across spike, with dominance at 160-218 and 743-854. A reported finding is that nearly half of spike-specific TCRs target unmutated variant regions.

The TCR originated in an adult in good health. The material sequenced was peripheral blood, taken on day 0 of AZD1222 vaccination. The V gene is TRBV4-1, the J gene TRBJ2-1; possibly TRBD1 for D (5 bases). The CDR3 here is CASSRLTERNEQFF. The CDR3 DNA reads as TGCGCCAGCAGCCGTTTGACAGAGAGGAATGAGCAGTTCTTC.